This T cell receptor beta chain appears in the sequencing data of a study of blood T cell repertoires in COVID-19. Study processing details: Reference gene primer amplification in the assay estimated nucleated cell counts. Profiled with immunoSEQ multiplex PCR; TCRdb holds only in-frame clones, not every one. V and J calls and clone size are as listed in that table; D and trimming were resolved from the DNA. The sample contains 150,000 to 250,000 clones, about 80% of which appear only once. Cohorts were assigned according to the clinical history that participants reported. Recovered Cohort 3 donors showed two negative PCRs, clearance, or symptom resolution. Germline values: CDR1 SGHRS, CDR2 YFSETQ. The CDR3 covers 16 residues. V gave up 0 bases and J gave up 4 bases; unmatched junction bases: 5.

This sequence originates from a man aged 35 to 55 who had recovered from COVID-19. J is TRBJ1-2 and V is TRBV5-1; 11 nucleotides align to TRBD1. Sequencing used PBMCs or T cells enriched from blood (not recorded which). The DNA of the CDR3 is TGCGCCAGCAGCTTGGGGACAGGGGGCTTTCTCTATGGCTACACCTTC. Translation gives CASSLGTGGFLYGYTF.